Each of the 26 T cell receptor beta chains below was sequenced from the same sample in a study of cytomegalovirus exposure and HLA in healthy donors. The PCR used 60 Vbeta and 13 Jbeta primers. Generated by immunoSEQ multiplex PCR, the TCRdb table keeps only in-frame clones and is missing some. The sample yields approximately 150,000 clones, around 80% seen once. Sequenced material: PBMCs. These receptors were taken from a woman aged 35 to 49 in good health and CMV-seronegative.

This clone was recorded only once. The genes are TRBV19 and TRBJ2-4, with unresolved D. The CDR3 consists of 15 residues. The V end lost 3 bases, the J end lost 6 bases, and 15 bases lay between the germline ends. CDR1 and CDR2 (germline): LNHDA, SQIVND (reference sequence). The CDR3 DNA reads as TGTGCCAGTAGTATCGTTCGGGTGCCGGGAAACATTCAGTACTTC. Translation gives CASSIVRVPGNIQYF.

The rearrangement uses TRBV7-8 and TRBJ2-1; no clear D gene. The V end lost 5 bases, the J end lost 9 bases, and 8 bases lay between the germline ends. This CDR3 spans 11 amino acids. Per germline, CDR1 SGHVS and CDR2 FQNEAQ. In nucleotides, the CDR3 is TGTGCCAGCAGCATCGGTGGTGAGCAGTTCTTC. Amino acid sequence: CASSIGGEQFF.

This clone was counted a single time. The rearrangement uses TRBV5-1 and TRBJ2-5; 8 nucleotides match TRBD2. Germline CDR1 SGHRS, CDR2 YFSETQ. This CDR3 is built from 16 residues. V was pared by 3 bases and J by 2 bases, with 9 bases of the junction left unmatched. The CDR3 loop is CASSSWTRGGQETQYF. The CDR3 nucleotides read TGCGCCAGCAGCTCGTGGACTCGGGGGGGGCAAGAGACCCAGTACTTC.

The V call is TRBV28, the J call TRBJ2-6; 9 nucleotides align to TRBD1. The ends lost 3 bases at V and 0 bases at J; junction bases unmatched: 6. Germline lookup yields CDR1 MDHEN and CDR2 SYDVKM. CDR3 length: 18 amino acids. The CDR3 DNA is TGTGCCAGCAGTTTTTGGGACAGGGAGACCTCTGGGGCCAACGTCCTGACTTTC. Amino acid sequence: CASSFWDRETSGANVLTF.

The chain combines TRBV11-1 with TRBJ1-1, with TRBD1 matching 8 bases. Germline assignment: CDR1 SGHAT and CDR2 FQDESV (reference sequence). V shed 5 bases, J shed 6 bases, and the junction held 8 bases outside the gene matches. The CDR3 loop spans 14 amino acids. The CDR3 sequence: CASSPGGGGAEAFF. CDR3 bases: TGTGCCAGCAGCCCAGGGGGCGGAGGAGCTGAAGCTTTCTTT.

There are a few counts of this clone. Here the CDR3 DNA reads TGTGCCAGCAGCCACCGACTAGCGGGAGCGGGGGAGACCCAGTACTTC. Its protein is CASSHRLAGAGETQYF. The chain links TRBV7-2 to TRBJ2-5, with 12 bases identical to TRBD2. This CDR3 has 16 amino acids. From germline, CDR1 is SGHTA and CDR2 FQGNSA. Germline trimming cut 5 bases from V and 5 bases from J; bases unmatched to any gene: 9.

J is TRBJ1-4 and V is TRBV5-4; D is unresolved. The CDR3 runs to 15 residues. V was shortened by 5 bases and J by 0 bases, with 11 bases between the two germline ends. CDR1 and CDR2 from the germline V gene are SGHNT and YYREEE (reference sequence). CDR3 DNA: TGTGCCAGCAGAGCCCACGGGGCAACTAATGAAAAACTGTTTTTT. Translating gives CASRAHGATNEKLFF.

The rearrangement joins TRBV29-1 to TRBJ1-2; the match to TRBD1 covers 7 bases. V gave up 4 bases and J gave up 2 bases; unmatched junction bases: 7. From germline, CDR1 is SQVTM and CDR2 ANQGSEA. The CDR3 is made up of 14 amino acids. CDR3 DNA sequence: TGCAGCGTTGTTGGCGCAGGGGGGAACTATGGCTACACCTTC. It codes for CSVVGAGGNYGYTF.

DNA for the CDR3: TGTGCCAGCAATAGCGGGGGTGTTTTGTACGAGCAGTACTTC. Protein product: CASNSGGVLYEQYF. The rearrangement links TRBV6-6 to TRBJ2-7, with 9 bases that match TRBD2. The germline CDR1 and CDR2 sequences are MNHNY and SVGAGI (reference sequence). The V segment lost 7 bases and the J segment 4 bases; nucleotides outside the gene matches: 8. The CDR3 length is 14 residues.

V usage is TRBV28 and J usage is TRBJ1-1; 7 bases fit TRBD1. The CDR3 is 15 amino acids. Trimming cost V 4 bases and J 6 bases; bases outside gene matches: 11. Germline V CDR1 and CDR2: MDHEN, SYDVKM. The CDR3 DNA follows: TGTGCCAGCAGTTCTACCGGGACAGCCTGGGCTGAAGCTTTCTTT. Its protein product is CASSSTGTAWAEAFF. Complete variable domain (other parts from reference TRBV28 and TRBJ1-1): DVKVTQSSRYLVKRTGEKVFLECVQDMDHENMFWYRQDPGLGLRLIYFSYDVKMKEKGDIPEGYSVSREKKERFSLILESASTNQTSMYLCASSSTGTAWAEAFFGQGTRLTVV.

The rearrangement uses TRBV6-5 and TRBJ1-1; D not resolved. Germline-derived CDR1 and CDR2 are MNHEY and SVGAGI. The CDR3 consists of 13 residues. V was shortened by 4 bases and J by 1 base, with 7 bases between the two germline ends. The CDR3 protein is CASSSRANTEAFF. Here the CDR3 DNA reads TGTGCCAGCAGTTCGAGGGCGAACACTGAAGCTTTCTTT.

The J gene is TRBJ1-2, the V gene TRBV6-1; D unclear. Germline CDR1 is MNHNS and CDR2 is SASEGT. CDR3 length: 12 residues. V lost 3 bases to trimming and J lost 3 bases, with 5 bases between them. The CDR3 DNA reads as TGTGCCAGCAGTGAGAGCCACTATGGCTACACCTTC. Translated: CASSESHYGYTF.

The DNA for the CDR3 is TGTGCCAGCAGTCATCTAGCGGGGGCGAACACCGGGGAGCTGTTTTTT. It codes for CASSHLAGANTGELFF. The chain has TRBV5-4 and TRBJ2-2; 10 bases fit TRBD2. V dropped 5 bases and J dropped 0; count of bases not matched to a gene: 4. CDR1 is SGHNT and CDR2 is YYREEE in the germline V gene (reference sequence). There are 16 residues in the CDR3.

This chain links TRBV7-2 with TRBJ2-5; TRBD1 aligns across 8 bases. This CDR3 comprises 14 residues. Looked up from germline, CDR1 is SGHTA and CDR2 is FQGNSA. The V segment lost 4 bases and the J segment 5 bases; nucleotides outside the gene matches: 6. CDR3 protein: CASSSKGQAETQYF. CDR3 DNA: TGTGCCAGCAGCTCGAAGGGACAGGCGGAGACCCAGTACTTC.

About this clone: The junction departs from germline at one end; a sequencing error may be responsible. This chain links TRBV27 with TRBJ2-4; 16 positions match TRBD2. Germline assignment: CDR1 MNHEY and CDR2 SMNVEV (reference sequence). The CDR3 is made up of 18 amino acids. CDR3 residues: CASSGGTSGGASKNSQYF. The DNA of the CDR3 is TGTGCCAGCAGTGGCGGGACTAGCGGGGGGGCCAGCAAAAACAGTCAGTACTTC.

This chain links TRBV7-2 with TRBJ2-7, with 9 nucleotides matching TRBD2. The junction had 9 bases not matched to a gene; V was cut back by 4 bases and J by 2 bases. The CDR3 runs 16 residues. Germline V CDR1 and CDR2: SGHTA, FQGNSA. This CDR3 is CASSSDVLAGTYEQYF. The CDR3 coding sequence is TGTGCCAGCAGCTCCGACGTTCTAGCGGGAACCTACGAGCAGTACTTC.

Here the CDR3 reads CAISAGGVGEQFF. The CDR3 region has the DNA TGTGCCATCTCGGCGGGGGGCGTTGGTGAGCAGTTCTTC. The chain is built from TRBV10-3 and TRBJ2-1, with 8 bases aligning to TRBD2. The V gene's germline CDR1 is ENHRY and CDR2 SYGVKD. After removal of 8 bases from V and 9 bases from J, the junction contained 9 bases not matched to a gene. The CDR3 loop spans 13 amino acids.

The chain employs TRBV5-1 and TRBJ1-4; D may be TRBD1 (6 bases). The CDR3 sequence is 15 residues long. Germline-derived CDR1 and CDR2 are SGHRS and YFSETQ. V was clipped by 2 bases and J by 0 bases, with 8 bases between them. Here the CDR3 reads CASSLGQTTNEKLFF. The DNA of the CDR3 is TGCGCCAGCAGCTTAGGACAGACAACTAATGAAAAACTGTTTTTT.

The CDR3 loop reads CASSLVGTSPSQTQYF. In DNA, the CDR3 is TGTGCCAGCAGCTTAGTAGGGACTAGTCCTTCCCAGACCCAGTACTTC. The rearrangement uses TRBV7-8 and TRBJ2-5, with TRBD2 matching over 8 bases. The germline gives CDR1 SGHVS, CDR2 FQNEAQ. The trim removed 1 base at V and 6 bases at J, leaving 10 bases unmatched. The CDR3 spans 16 residues.

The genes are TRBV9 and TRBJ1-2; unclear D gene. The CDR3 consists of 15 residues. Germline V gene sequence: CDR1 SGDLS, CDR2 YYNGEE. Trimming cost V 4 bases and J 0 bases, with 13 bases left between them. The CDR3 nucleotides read TGTGCCAGCAGCCGTACCCCTACAGCTAACTATGGCTACACCTTC. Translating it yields CASSRTPTANYGYTF.

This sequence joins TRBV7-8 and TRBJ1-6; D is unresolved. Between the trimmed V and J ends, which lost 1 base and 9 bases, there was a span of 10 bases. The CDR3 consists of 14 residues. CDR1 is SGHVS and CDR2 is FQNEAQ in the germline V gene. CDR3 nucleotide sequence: TGTGCCAGCAGCTTAGATAATAGCGGTTCACCCCTCCACTTT. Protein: CASSLDNSGSPLHF. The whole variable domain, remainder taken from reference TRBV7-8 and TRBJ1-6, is GAGVSQSPRYKVAKRGQDVALRCDPISGHVSLFWYQQALGQGPEFLTYFQNEAQLDKSGLPSDRFFAERPEGSVSTLKIQRTQQEDSAVYLCASSLDNSGSPLHFGNGTRLTVT.

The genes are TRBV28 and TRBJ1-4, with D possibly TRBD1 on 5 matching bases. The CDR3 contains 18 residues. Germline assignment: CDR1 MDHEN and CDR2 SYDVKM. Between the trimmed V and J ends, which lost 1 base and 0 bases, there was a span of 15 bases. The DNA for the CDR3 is TGTGCCAGCAGTTTATTGGCAGGAGTAGGGGCAACTAATGAAAAACTGTTTTTT. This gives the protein CASSLLAGVGATNEKLFF.

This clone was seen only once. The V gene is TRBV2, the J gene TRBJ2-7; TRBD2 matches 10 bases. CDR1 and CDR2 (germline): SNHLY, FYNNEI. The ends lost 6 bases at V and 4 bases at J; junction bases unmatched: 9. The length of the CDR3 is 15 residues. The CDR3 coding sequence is TGTGCCAGCAGATCCGAAGCGGGGGGGCGATACGAGCAGTACTTC. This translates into CASRSEAGGRYEQYF.

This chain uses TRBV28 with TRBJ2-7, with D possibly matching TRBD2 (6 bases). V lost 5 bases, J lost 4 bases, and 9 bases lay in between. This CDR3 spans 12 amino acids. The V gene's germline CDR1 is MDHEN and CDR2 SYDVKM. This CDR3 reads CASSHRGYEQYF. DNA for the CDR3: TGTGCCAGCAGTCACCGGGGGTACGAGCAGTACTTC.

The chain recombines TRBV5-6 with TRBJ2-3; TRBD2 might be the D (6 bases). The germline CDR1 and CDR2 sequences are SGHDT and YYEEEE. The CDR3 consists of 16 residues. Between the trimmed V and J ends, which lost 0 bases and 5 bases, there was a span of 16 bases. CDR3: CASSLANREAGDTQYF. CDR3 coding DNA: TGTGCCAGCAGCTTGGCCAATAGGGAGGCGGGAGATACGCAGTATTTT.

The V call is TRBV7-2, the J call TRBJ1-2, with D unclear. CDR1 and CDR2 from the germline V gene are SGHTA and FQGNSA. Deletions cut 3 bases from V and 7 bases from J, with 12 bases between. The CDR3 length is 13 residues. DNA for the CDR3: TGTGCCAGCAGCTTGGTATCGTCTAGTGGCTACACCTTC. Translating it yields CASSLVSSSGYTF.